The 14 T cell receptor beta chains presented below share a single source sample, sequenced in a study of spatial heterogeneity in lung cancer. Broader study findings: The number of expanded tumor alpha and beta chains correlated with mutation number.

Each CDR3 protein is one row after TCRdb ran MiXCR on the 5' RACE reads. The table has 20,000 to 25,000 distinct CDR3 sequences, 8.8% seen once. For these TCRs, the target antigens are not known. The time point was: sample taken at primary tumor resection. The specimen comprised lung tumor tissue, sampled at surgery. These receptors came from a male donor with early-stage non-small cell lung cancer.

The genes are TRBV4-2 and TRBJ2-3; D may be TRBD2 (6 bases). Per the germline V gene, CDR1 is LGHNA and CDR2 is YNFKEQ. CDR3 length: 16 amino acids. Trimming removed 3 bases at V and 4 bases at J, with 17 bases between. The CDR3 region has the DNA TGTGCCAGCAGCCACCAAGGAGGGGAGGCGGCAGATACGCAGTATTTT. As protein: CASSHQGGEAADTQYF.

This clonotype was counted a few times. The chain combines TRBV30 with TRBJ1-1; D not certain. The V and J ends lost 4 bases and 0 bases respectively, with 9 bases between them. The CDR3 extends over 13 amino acids. CDR1 and CDR2 from the germline V gene are GTSNPN and SVGIG (reference sequence). The chain's CDR3 is CAWNRVLNTEAFF. The CDR3, as DNA: TGTGCCTGGAACCGGGTCCTGAACACTGAAGCTTTCTTT. The whole variable domain, remainder taken from reference TRBV30 and TRBJ1-1, is SQTIHQWPATLVQPVGSPLSLECTVEGTSNPNLYWYRQAAGRGLQLLFYSVGIGQISSEVPQNLSASRPQDRQFILSSKKLLLSDSGFYLCAWNRVLNTEAFFGQGTRLTVV.

The V and J genes are TRBV27 and TRBJ2-5; 10 bases align to TRBD1. The V segment lost 2 bases and the J segment 0 bases; nucleotides outside the gene matches: 9. The CDR3 is 18 residues long. Germline loops: CDR1 MNHEY, CDR2 SMNVEV (reference sequence). In nucleotides, the CDR3 is TGTGCCAGCAGTTTAGTTGGGGACAGGGGAGGAAACCAAGAGACCCAGTACTTC. It is translated as CASSLVGDRGGNQETQYF.

This clonotype has ten or more counts. The V gene is TRBV27, the J gene TRBJ2-7; TRBD2 matches 8 bases. Trimming took 5 bases from V and 0 from J; bases not matched to a gene: 6. The V gene's germline CDR1 is MNHEY and CDR2 SMNVEV (reference sequence). CDR3 length: 15 residues. This CDR3 is CASSITSGSSYEQYF. CDR3 in DNA: TGTGCCAGCAGTATCACTAGCGGAAGCTCCTACGAGCAGTACTTC.

Turning to this clonotype: A much bigger clone sits one base away, suggesting this may be a read error. The rearrangement links TRBV11-1 to TRBJ2-7; tentatively, D is TRBD2 (5 bases). Germline CDR1 reads SGHAT; CDR2 reads FQDESV (reference sequence). The CDR3 is 13 amino acids. Deletions cut 5 bases from V and 6 bases from J, with 14 bases between. As DNA, the CDR3 is TGTGCCAGCAGCCGCGGGCCGGGGAGCGAGCAGTACTTC. Amino acid sequence: CASSRGPGSEQYF.

This clonotype was counted a few times. This sequence joins TRBV7-9 and TRBJ2-5; a possible D gene is TRBD2 (6 bases). Germline V gene lookup returns CDR1 SEHNR and CDR2 FQNEAQ (reference sequence). V gave up 4 bases and J gave up 5 bases, with 8 bases separating them. The CDR3 is 12 residues long. DNA for the CDR3: TGTGCCAGCAGCTCCCGGGGGGAGACCCAGTACTTC. This codes for CASSSRGETQYF.

This clonotype came up many times. The gene calls are TRBV28 and TRBJ2-7; D possibly corresponds to TRBD1 (5 bases). Germline lookup yields CDR1 MDHEN and CDR2 SYDVKM. V lost 7 bases to trimming and J lost 2 bases, with 15 bases between them. The length of the CDR3 is 14 residues. The CDR3 sequence is CASTQTEPAYEQYF. CDR3 nucleotide sequence: TGTGCCAGCACCCAGACAGAGCCAGCCTACGAGCAGTACTTC.

This clonotype was picked up a small number of times. The CDR3 sequence: CASSPNRGAYNEQFF. The CDR3 coding sequence is TGTGCCAGCTCACCAAATAGGGGGGCCTACAATGAGCAGTTCTTC. The V call is TRBV18, the J call TRBJ2-1; D possibly uses TRBD1 or TRBD2 (6 bases each). The germline V gene has CDR1 KGHSH and CDR2 LQKENI. The CDR3 is made up of 15 amino acids. Trimming pared 2 bases from V and 2 bases from J, leaving 10 bases between.

This clonotype was seen many times. The CDR3 is CSARGSVKGTVYYEQYF. The DNA of the CDR3 is TGCAGTGCTAGGGGGTCCGTTAAGGGGACAGTGTACTACGAGCAGTACTTC. The chain couples TRBV20-1 to TRBJ2-7; 7 bases are shared with TRBD1. Germline V gene sequence: CDR1 DFQATT, CDR2 SNEGSKA (reference sequence). The trim removed 3 bases at V and 3 bases at J, leaving 17 bases unmatched. This CDR3 is built from 17 residues.

The chain recombines TRBV19 with TRBJ1-5, with D tentatively TRBD1 (5 bases). The V end lost 7 bases, the J end lost 11 bases, and 15 bases lay between the germline ends. This CDR3 region has 12 residues. Germline V gives CDR1 LNHDA, CDR2 SQIVND (reference sequence). CDR3 residues: CASNSGSTAQHF. The CDR3 DNA reads TGTGCCAGTAATAGCGGCTCGACAGCCCAGCATTTT.

Judged by abundance, this clonotype is medium-sized. The chain recombines TRBV7-9 with TRBJ2-1; 8 bases fit TRBD2. The CDR3 loop spans 16 amino acids. V lost 3 bases to trimming and J lost 4 bases; unmatched junction nucleotides: 8. Per the germline V gene, CDR1 is SEHNR and CDR2 is FQNEAQ (reference sequence). CDR3 residues: CASSFYAGGLYNEQFF. The CDR3 DNA reads TGTGCCAGCAGCTTCTACGCGGGGGGACTATACAATGAGCAGTTCTTC. The full variable domain, in which reference TRBV7-9 and TRBJ2-1 provide the parts outside the CDR3, is DTGVSQNPRHKITKRGQNVTFRCDPISEHNRLYWYRQTLGQGPEFLTYFQNEAQLEKSRLLSDRFSAERPKGSFSTLEIQRTEQGDSAMYLCASSFYAGGLYNEQFFGPGTRLTVL.

The chain carries TRBV9 and TRBJ1-2; the D is unclear. The CDR3 has 18 residues. In germline, CDR1 is SGDLS, CDR2 YYNGEE. Deletions cut 0 bases from V and 6 bases from J, with 24 bases between. CDR3 bases: TGTGCCAGCAGCGTAGCGCGCCACCCGCAAGCTGGGTTGGATGGCTACACCTTC. It is translated as CASSVARHPQAGLDGYTF.

V and J are TRBV28 and TRBJ1-5; TRBD1 agrees at 12 bases. This CDR3 comprises 14 residues. Trimming removed 8 bases from V and 6 bases from J; junction bases left unmatched: 5. From germline, CDR1 is MDHEN and CDR2 SYDVKM. In DNA form, the CDR3 reads TGTGCCAGCTCGGGGACAGGGGGCAGTCAGCCCCAGCATTTT. Residues: CASSGTGGSQPQHF.

The rearrangement uses TRBV29-1 and TRBJ2-7, with D unclear. This CDR3 is 13 amino acids long. Trimming pared 7 bases from V and 1 base from J, leaving 14 bases between. CDR1 and CDR2 from the germline V gene are SQVTM and ANQGSEA. CDR3 sequence: CSAHDGPSYEQYF. In nucleotides, the CDR3 is TGCAGCGCCCACGACGGACCTTCCTACGAGCAGTACTTC.